The 20 T cell receptor beta chains given below trace back to one sample, sequenced in a study of Ad26.COV2.S vaccination and SARS-CoV-2 variants. Treatment denoted: approximately 18 received Ad26.COV2.S at low or high dose, single or two shots; about 5 received placebo; per-sample allocation not given. Samples came from day 63 after the first vaccine or placebo injection. Only in-frame clones appear in the TCRdb table, and some are missing; sequencing was by immunoSEQ multiplex PCR. The data contain 400,000 to 500,000 clones, 75% to 90% of them singletons. The material sequenced was peripheral blood, taken in a trial of Ad26.COV2.S vaccine versus placebo. Receptors originate from a person aged 18 to 59 who received the Ad26.COV2.S COVID-19 vaccine or a placebo.

The genes are TRBV7-2 and TRBJ2-7; 8 nucleotides line up with TRBD1. V was clipped by 5 bases and J by 0 bases; unmatched bases: 9. CDR3 length: 16 residues. Germline-derived CDR1 and CDR2 are SGHTA and FQGNSA. CDR3 nucleotide sequence: TGTGCCAGCAGCAGGGACAGGCCCCTTATCTCCTACGAGCAGTACTTC. Translating it yields CASSRDRPLISYEQYF.

This chain connects TRBV18 to TRBJ2-3, with 10 bases identical to TRBD1. Unmatched junction bases numbered 11, after V lost 2 bases and J lost 0 bases. This CDR3 has 19 amino acids. Germline V gene sequence: CDR1 KGHSH, CDR2 LQKENI. CDR3 sequence reads: CASSPSTGTGDYSTDTQYF. The CDR3 nucleotides are TGTGCCAGCTCACCATCCACCGGGACAGGGGATTACAGCACAGATACGCAGTATTTT.

The chain combines TRBV10-3 with TRBJ1-6, with unresolved D. Trimming removed 0 bases from V and 7 bases from J, with 19 bases in between. The length of the CDR3 is 18 residues. Germline V gene sequence: CDR1 ENHRY, CDR2 SYGVKD. The CDR3 nucleotides are TGTGCCATCAGTGAGTCGAGTGCCCAATCCGCCGACAATTCACCCCTCCACTTT. Its protein product is CAISESSAQSADNSPLHF.

The rearrangement uses TRBV7-2 and TRBJ1-2; 7 nucleotides match TRBD1. This CDR3 has 14 residues. Germline trimming cut 5 bases from V and 6 bases from J; bases unmatched to any gene: 9. CDR1 and CDR2 from the germline V gene are SGHTA and FQGNSA. The CDR3 bases are TGTGCCAGCAGCGATAAGACAGGGTGGCATGGCTACACCTTC. This codes for CASSDKTGWHGYTF.

The sample holds one count of this clone. This chain uses TRBV5-1 with TRBJ2-7, with D perhaps being TRBD1 or TRBD2 (5 bases each). This CDR3 is 16 amino acids long. V was shortened by 0 bases and J by 4 bases, with 17 bases between the two germline ends. The germline V gene has CDR1 SGHRS and CDR2 YFSETQ. Here the CDR3 DNA reads TGCGCCAGCAGCTTGGGCCCCGGGGCAGGGTTATACGAGCAGTACTTC. It codes for CASSLGPGAGLYEQYF.

CDR3 sequence reads: CAISARGDANEKLFF. The DNA for the CDR3 is TGTGCCATCAGTGCTCGGGGGGATGCTAATGAAAAACTGTTTTTT. J is TRBJ1-4 and V is TRBV10-3, with TRBD1 as a possible D gene (5 bases). Trimming took off 4 bases at V and 3 bases at J, with 12 bases between the two ends. The length of the CDR3 is 15 residues. The germline V gene encodes CDR1 ENHRY and CDR2 SYGVKD.

This chain links TRBV19 with TRBJ1-5; D may be TRBD1 (5 bases). Germline CDR1 reads LNHDA; CDR2 reads SQIVND (reference sequence). The V gene lost 5 bases and the J gene lost 0 bases, with 14 bases spanning the gap. The CDR3 contains 16 residues. As DNA, the CDR3 is TGTGCCAGTAGTTGGCAGGGATATTATAGCAATCAGCCCCAGCATTTT. Translated, it gives CASSWQGYYSNQPQHF.

CDR3 amino acids: CAVGGRYYNEQFF. In nucleotides, the CDR3 is TGTGCCGTAGGCGGTAGATACTACAATGAGCAGTTCTTC. The chain carries TRBV19 and TRBJ2-1, with D unclear. The CDR3 has 13 amino acids. V shed 11 bases and J shed 3 bases, with 14 bases lying between them. Per germline, CDR1 LNHDA and CDR2 SQIVND (reference sequence).

This sequence joins TRBV7-2 and TRBJ2-7; no clear D gene. Germline CDR1 reads SGHTA; CDR2 reads FQGNSA. The ends were cut back, 3 bases at V and 3 bases at J, with 15 bases in the middle. The CDR3 has 15 residues. CDR3 protein: CASSLDEAHYYEQYF. The CDR3 DNA sequence: TGTGCCAGCAGCTTGGATGAAGCACATTACTACGAGCAGTACTTC.

The sample holds a few counts of this clone. The sample carries other DNA sequences with the same CDR3. This rearrangement joins TRBV4-3 to TRBJ1-6; no reliable D call. CDR3 size: 13 residues. Germline values: CDR1 LGHNA, CDR2 YSLEER. Trimming pared 1 base from V and 8 bases from J, leaving 6 bases between. DNA for the CDR3: TGCGCCAGCAGCCAAGTCGGCCATTCACCCCTCCACTTT. Its protein is CASSQVGHSPLHF.

The chain uses TRBV12-1 and TRBJ2-7; no DNA check was done on the table's D call, TRBD2. TRBV12-1 is given as a pseudogene. The CDR3 extends over 16 amino acids. The CDR3 region has the DNA TGTGCCAGCAGCTCTCCCGGGACTAGGGAAGACTACGAGCAGTACTTC. This encodes CASSSPGTREDYEQYF.

V usage is TRBV4-3 and J usage is TRBJ2-5; 8 bases map to TRBD2. V lost 1 base, J lost 2 bases, and 3 bases stayed unmatched. Germline V CDR1 and CDR2: LGHNA, YSLEER. CDR3 length: 15 residues. The CDR3 DNA sequence: TGCGCCAGCAGCCAAGGTCCTAGCGGGCAAGAGACCCAGTACTTC. Translated, it gives CASSQGPSGQETQYF.

The V call is TRBV6-5, the J call TRBJ2-5, with D uncertain. There are 15 residues in the CDR3. The V end lost 6 bases, the J end lost 3 bases, and 17 bases lay between the germline ends. Per the germline V gene, CDR1 is MNHEY and CDR2 is SVGAGI. CDR3 sequence reads: CASSQSGYRKETQYF. CDR3 bases: TGTGCCAGCAGCCAGTCAGGTTATCGTAAAGAGACCCAGTACTTC.

This clone has just one count. The DNA for the CDR3 is TGTGCCAGCAGCCGGGATTCTGGGTCTAGGAGCTCCTACAATGAGCAGTTCTTC. Residues: CASSRDSGSRSSYNEQFF. The V and J genes are TRBV11-3 and TRBJ2-1; a possible D gene is TRBD2 (5 bases). In germline, CDR1 is SGHNT, CDR2 YENEEA. Trimming stripped 5 bases from V and 0 bases from J, with 20 bases between. The length of the CDR3 is 18 residues.

This sequence joins TRBV28 and TRBJ2-1; 8 positions match TRBD2. Germline CDR1 and CDR2: MDHEN and SYDVKM. With 3 bases clipped from V and 2 bases from J, the junction kept 3 bases outside the gene matches. The CDR3 spans 15 residues. Written as DNA, the CDR3 is TGTGCCAGCAGTTTGCGCGGGGGGCCCTACAATGAGCAGTTCTTC. Amino acids: CASSLRGGPYNEQFF.

The chain uses TRBV7-8 and TRBJ1-2; D uncertain. V lost 5 bases and J 0 bases, leaving 19 bases between the germline ends. The CDR3 consists of 17 residues. Per the germline V gene, CDR1 is SGHVS and CDR2 is FQNEAQ. The CDR3 protein is CASSPSARNLANYGYTF. In nucleotides, the CDR3 is TGTGCCAGCAGCCCAAGTGCCAGGAACTTAGCTAACTATGGCTACACCTTC.

This clone was observed once. The J gene is TRBJ1-5, the V gene TRBV19, with a possible D match to TRBD1 (5 bases). Trimming took off 3 bases at V and 0 bases at J, with 15 bases between the two ends. The CDR3 spans 17 residues. Germline V CDR1 and CDR2: LNHDA, SQIVND (reference sequence). CDR3 DNA: TGTGCCAGTAGTATCAAGGGGACCGTATATAGCAATCAGCCCCAGCATTTT. This sequence encodes CASSIKGTVYSNQPQHF.

J is TRBJ1-2 and V is TRBV6-2 or TRBV6-3; D is uncertain. V was trimmed by 0 bases and J by 8 bases, leaving 7 bases between them. Germline CDR1 reads MNHEY; CDR2 reads SVGEGT. CDR3 length: 12 residues. CDR3 in amino acids: CASSYSLGGYTF. The CDR3 nucleotides read TGTGCCAGCAGTTACTCGTTGGGCGGCTACACCTTC.

The chain recombines TRBV3-1 (or the pseudogene TRBV3-2) with TRBJ2-3, with D possibly TRBD1 on 6 matching bases. Trimming took 5 bases from V and 3 from J, leaving 15 bases between them. CDR3 length: 15 residues. Germline V gene data show CDR1 as LGHDT and CDR2 as YNNKEL (reference sequence). The CDR3 DNA reads TGTGCCAGCAGCATAACAGGGATTTTGACAGATACGCAGTATTTT. Encoded protein: CASSITGILTDTQYF.

The chain uses TRBV7-2 and TRBJ1-1, with 7 bases identical to TRBD1. From germline, CDR1 is SGHTA and CDR2 FQGNSA. Trimming cost V 5 bases and J 1 base; bases outside gene matches: 4. The CDR3 is 14 amino acids. This CDR3 reads CASSPQGRNTEAFF. The CDR3 nucleotides read TGTGCCAGCAGCCCACAGGGGAGGAACACTGAAGCTTTCTTT.